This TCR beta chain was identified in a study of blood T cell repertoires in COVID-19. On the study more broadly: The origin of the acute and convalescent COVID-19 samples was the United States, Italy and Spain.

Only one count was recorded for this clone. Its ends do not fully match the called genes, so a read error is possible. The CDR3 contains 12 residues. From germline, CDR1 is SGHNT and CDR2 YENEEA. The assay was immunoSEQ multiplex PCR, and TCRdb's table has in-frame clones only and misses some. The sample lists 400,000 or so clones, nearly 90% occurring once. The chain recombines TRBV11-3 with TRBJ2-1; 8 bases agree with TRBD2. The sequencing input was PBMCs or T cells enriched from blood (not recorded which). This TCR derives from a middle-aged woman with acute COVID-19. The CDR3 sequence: CASSLVGGEPFF. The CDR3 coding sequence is TGTGCCAGCAGCTTAGTCGGGGGGGAGCCGTTCTTC.